This note documents a single TCR beta chain sequence. Its cognate antigen has yet to be identified. There are no base qualities to consult, and no much larger clone falls within one base. The donors were healthy, HIV-negative adults who had no recently reported acute infections or vaccinations. Only Caucasian adults living in Nashville, Tennessee, USA were represented among the donors. CD4+ T cells were enriched by magnetic negative selection, after which naive cells were positively selected on CD45RA and the negative fraction was taken as the memory subset. Blood was collected by leukapheresis, and PBMCs were isolated by Ficoll-Histopaque density gradient centrifugation and then cryopreserved in liquid nitrogen vapor phase. Purity and quantity of every magnetically sorted T cell population were checked by analytical flow cytometry. From each sorted fraction, genomic DNA was isolated and quantified by UV absorbance on a Nanodrop 2000c.

Using the deep immunoSEQ assay, multiplex PCR amplified TCR CDR3 regions from genomic DNA. Genomic DNA extracted from each cell subset was distributed evenly over all wells of several immunoSEQ 96-well plates, and each plate served as one replicate. For sorted subsets, 150 to 250 ng of genomic DNA, equivalent to 25,000 to 35,000 T cell genomes, went into each replicate PCR. Purified libraries were measured with a Qubit 3.0 fluorometer, size-checked on a Bioanalyzer 2100, and measured again with the KAPA Library Quantification kit. A separate single-read 150-cycle Illumina NextSeq 550 flow cell was used to sequence each immunoSEQ 96-well plate. The paper's processing steps were these. Because only junctional sequences without quality scores were contained in the immunoSEQ output, filtering matching that applied to full-length reads could not be performed. Sequences were annotated with PyIR, a Python wrapper for IgBLAST v1.9, and V/J genes and CDR3 were assigned using IMGT germline references. Reads with weak V/J assignments (E-value above 1e-6), missing CDR3, stop codons, out-of-frame junctions, or ambiguous translated residues were removed. A V3J clonotype was defined by an identical inferred V gene, J gene, and CDR3 amino acid sequence. Percentage overlap between repertoires was computed as shared unique clonotypes divided by the size of the smaller repertoire. Richness of each repertoire was evaluated using RTK rarefaction, the Chao1 estimator, and Recon v2.1 estimates of unobserved clonotypes. Generation probabilities for all TCRbeta clonotypes obtained by the gDNA method from several donors were computed using OLGA. Drawn from immuneACCESS, this table holds only the in-frame rearrangements with V and J called that TCRdb kept. Clones are partly lost; checked studies trace under half to an unresolved V gene and leave the rest unexplained. The V and J calls and clone size were taken over from that table, and D and trimming were inferred from the DNA. Here the sample has roughly 760,000 clones; 74% occur a single time. Under 2% of the sample is taken by the ten largest.

This entry comes from a study of shared clonotypes between healthy human individuals (dated by TCRdb to the early 2020s). About the study as a whole: Three men and a couple of women, aged 18 to 49 years, made up the cohort. Different laboratories and diverse techniques were used to prepare libraries and sequence TCR repertoires, to increase sequencing depth and limit assay-specific biases. For each donor, CD4 naive and CD4 memory were each run on three plates, CD8 naive on two plates, and CD8 memory on one plate. Per donor, leukapheresis produced somewhere between about 0.85 and 10 billion PBMCs. To estimate repertoire size and how much clonotypes are shared between individuals, the study performed deep sequencing of blood TCR repertoires from five healthy adults.

CDR1 and CDR2 are read off the germline V gene as SNHLY and FYNNEI. Inclusive of the bounding cysteine and phenylalanine, the CDR3 is 14 residues long. Only the CDR3 part of the read is kept: 42 bases, read in frame from the first base. V loses 8 bases of germline sequence and J loses 3 bases, and the interval between the two ends is 13 bases. Overall study outcomes, separate from this receptor: Across a handful of donors, roughly 5.4% of naive CD4, 3% to 3.5% of naive CD8, approximately 2.5% of memory CD4, and under 0.45% of memory CD8 clonotypes were shared. Even with the large sequencing depth, rarefaction of the sorted-subset datasets indicated that sequencing was incomplete. Only blood was sampled, and tissue TCR repertoires likely differ from those in blood. Estimated clonotype richness was generally larger for naive than for memory subsets. Because the study included a small number of donors, the genetic and exposure-history diversity represented was limited. Compared with non-shared clonotypes, the clonotypes found in all four sorted-subset donors had higher generation probabilities. Pairwise subsampling indicated that sequencing depth was expected to affect the degree of clonotype sharing among donors.

The sequence was collected from a woman aged 30 to 39 in good health. This chain joins TRBV2 to TRBJ2-2, with TRBD1 perhaps the D gene, on 5 matching bases. Sequencing was done on a sample of memory CD4+ T cells sorted from blood. This specimen's cell subset or site label, per the study, means: CD45RA-negative fraction. The nucleotide sequence is given as TGTGCCAGCTCGACAGACCAGGACACCGGGGAGCTGTTTTTT. Its amino acids are CASSTDQDTGELFF.